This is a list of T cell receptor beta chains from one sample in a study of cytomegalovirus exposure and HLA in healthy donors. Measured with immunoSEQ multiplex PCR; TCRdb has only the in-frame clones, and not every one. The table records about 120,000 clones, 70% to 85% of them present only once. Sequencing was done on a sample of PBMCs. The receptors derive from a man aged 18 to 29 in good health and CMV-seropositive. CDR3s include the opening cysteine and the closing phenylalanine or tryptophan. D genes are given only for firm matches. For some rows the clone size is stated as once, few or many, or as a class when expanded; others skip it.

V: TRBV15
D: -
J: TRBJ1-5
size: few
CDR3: CATSMDTHQPQHF
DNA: TGTGCCACCAGCATGGACACCCATCAGCCCCAGCATTTT

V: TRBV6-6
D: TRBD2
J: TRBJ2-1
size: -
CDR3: CASSGLAGGRYNEQFF
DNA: TGTGCCAGCAGCGGACTAGCGGGGGGGCGGTACAATGAGCAGTTCTTC

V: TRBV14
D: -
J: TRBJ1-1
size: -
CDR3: CASSQELKAFF
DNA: TGTGCCAGCAGCCAAGAATTAAAAGCTTTCTTT

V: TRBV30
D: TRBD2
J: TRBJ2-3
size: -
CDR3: CAWTRTSGSIIDTQYF
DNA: TGTGCCTGGACCCGGACTAGCGGGAGTATAATAGATACGCAGTATTTT

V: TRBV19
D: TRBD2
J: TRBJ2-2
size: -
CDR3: CASSAPLGGEDTGELFF
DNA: TGTGCCAGTAGTGCTCCCCTGGGAGGGGAGGACACCGGGGAGCTGTTTTTT

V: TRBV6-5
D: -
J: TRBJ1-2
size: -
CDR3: CASSPRGWDGYTF
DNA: TGTGCCAGCAGCCCAAGGGGGTGGGATGGCTACACCTTC

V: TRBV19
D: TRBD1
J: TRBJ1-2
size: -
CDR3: CASSIDGQGREGYTF
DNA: TGTGCCAGTAGTATAGACGGACAGGGAAGGGAAGGCTACACCTTC

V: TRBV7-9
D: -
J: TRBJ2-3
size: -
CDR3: CASSLAVAGAHRDTQYF
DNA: TGTGCCAGCAGCTTAGCGGTCGCGGGGGCACATCGTGATACGCAGTATTTT

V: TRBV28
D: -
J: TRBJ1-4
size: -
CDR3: CASSPRQPLVDELFF
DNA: TGTGCCAGCAGTCCTAGACAGCCCTTGGTGGATGAACTGTTTTTT

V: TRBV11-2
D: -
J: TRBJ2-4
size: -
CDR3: CASSLAGTGHIQYF
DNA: TGTGCCAGCAGCTTAGCGGGTACTGGTCACATTCAGTACTTC

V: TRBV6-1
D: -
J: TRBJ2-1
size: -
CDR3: CASSDYSNNEQFF
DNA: TGTGCCAGCAGTGATTACAGTAACAATGAGCAGTTCTTC

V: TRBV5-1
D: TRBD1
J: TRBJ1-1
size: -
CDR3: CASSLWQGASETEAFF
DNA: TGCGCCAGCAGCTTGTGGCAGGGGGCAAGTGAAACTGAAGCTTTCTTT

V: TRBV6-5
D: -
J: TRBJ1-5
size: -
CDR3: CASRRAPGGGQPQHF
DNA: TGTGCCAGCAGACGCGCCCCGGGGGGGGGTCAGCCCCAGCATTTT

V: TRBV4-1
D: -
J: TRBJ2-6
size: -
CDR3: CASSRVPNTLSGANVLTF
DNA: TGCGCCAGCAGTCGTGTTCCAAATACTCTCTCTGGGGCCAACGTCCTGACTTTC

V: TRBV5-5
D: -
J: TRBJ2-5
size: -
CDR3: CASSGNAGSGKETQYF
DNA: TGTGCCAGCAGCGGAAACGCAGGGTCAGGGAAAGAGACCCAGTACTTC

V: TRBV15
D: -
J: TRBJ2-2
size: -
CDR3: CATSRGLLKNTGELFF
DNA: TGTGCCACCAGCAGAGGACTACTAAAGAACACCGGGGAGCTGTTTTTT

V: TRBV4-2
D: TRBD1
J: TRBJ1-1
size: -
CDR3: CASSRDRGTTEAFF
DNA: TGTGCCAGCAGCCGGGACAGGGGGACCACTGAAGCTTTCTTT

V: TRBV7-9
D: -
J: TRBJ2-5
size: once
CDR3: CASSLTGGETQYF
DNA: TGTGCCAGCAGCTTAACCGGTGGAGAGACCCAGTACTTC

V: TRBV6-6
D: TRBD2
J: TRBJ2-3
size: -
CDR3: CASSSRTSGSTDTQYF
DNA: TGTGCCAGCAGTTCCCGGACTAGCGGGAGCACAGATACGCAGTATTTT

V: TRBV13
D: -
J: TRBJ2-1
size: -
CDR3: CASSFSYNEQFF
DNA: TGTGCCAGCAGCTTCAGCTACAATGAGCAGTTCTTC

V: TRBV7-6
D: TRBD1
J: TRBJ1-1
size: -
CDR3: CASSRKRQGRDTEAFF
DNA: TGTGCCAGCAGCCGGAAGAGACAGGGCAGGGACACTGAAGCTTTCTTT

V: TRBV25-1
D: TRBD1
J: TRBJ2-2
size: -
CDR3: CASSDARGLDGELFF
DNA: TGTGCCAGCAGTGATGCCAGGGGGCTGGACGGGGAGCTGTTTTTT

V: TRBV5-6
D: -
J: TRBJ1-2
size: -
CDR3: CAGQGGGPSNYGYTF
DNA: TGTGCCGGTCAGGGCGGGGGGCCGTCTAACTATGGCTACACCTTC

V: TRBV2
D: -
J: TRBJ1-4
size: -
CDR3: CASSEDRGGEKLFF
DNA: TGTGCCAGCAGTGAAGATAGGGGGGGTGAAAAACTGTTTTTT

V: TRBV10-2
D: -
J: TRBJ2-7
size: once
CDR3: CASSGGEQYF
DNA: TGCGCCAGCAGTGGAGGCGAGCAGTACTTC

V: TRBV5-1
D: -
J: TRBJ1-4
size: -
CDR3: CASGPGIPSANEKLFF
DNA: TGCGCCAGCGGCCCCGGGATTCCTTCGGCTAATGAAAAACTGTTTTTT

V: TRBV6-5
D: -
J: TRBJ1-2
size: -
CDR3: CASSTTGGYGYTF
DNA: TGTGCCAGCAGTACTACCGGGGGCTATGGCTACACCTTC

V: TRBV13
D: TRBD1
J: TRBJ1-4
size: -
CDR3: CASSLTGESMYEKLFF
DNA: TGTGCCAGCAGCCTGACAGGGGAGAGTATGTATGAAAAACTGTTTTTT

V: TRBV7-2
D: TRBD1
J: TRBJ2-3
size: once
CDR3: CASSLAGTGEDTQYF
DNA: TGTGCCAGCAGCTTAGCGGGTACAGGGGAAGATACGCAGTATTTT

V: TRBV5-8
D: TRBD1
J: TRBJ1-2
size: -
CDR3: CASRLTGSIGYTF
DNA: TGTGCCAGCAGATTGACAGGGAGTATCGGCTACACCTTC

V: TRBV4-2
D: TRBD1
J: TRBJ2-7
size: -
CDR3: CASSPTDRDHEQYF
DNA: TGTGCCAGCAGCCCGACGGACAGGGACCACGAGCAGTACTTC

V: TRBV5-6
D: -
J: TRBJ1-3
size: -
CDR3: CASSLARTGPSGNTIYF
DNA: TGTGCCAGCAGCTTGGCCCGAACAGGGCCCTCTGGAAACACCATATATTTT

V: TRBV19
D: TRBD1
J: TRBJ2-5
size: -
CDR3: CASSRGRGPSFQETQYF
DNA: TGTGCCAGTAGTAGGGGAAGGGGGCCGAGTTTTCAAGAGACCCAGTACTTC

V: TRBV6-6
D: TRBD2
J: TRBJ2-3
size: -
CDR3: CASSYTQRGRTDTQYF
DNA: TGTGCCAGCAGCTATACCCAGCGGGGTCGCACAGATACGCAGTATTTT

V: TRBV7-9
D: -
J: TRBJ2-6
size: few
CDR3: CASSSIPSGANVLTF
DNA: TGTGCCAGCAGCTCAATCCCCTCTGGGGCCAACGTCCTGACTTTC

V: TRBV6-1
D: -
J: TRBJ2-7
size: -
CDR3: CASSELGHGTYEQYF
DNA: TGTGCCAGCAGTGAACTCGGACATGGGACCTACGAGCAGTACTTC

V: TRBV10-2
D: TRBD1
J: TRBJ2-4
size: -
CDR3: CASRDRTGTRNIQYF
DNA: TGCGCCAGCAGGGATCGGACAGGGACACGAAACATTCAGTACTTC

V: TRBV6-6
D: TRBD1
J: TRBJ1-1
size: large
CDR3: CASMVAPGTGLTEAFF
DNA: TGTGCCAGCATGGTGGCGCCCGGGACAGGGTTGACTGAAGCTTTCTTT

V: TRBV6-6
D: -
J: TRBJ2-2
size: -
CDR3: CASSFVTAANTGELFF
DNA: TGTGCCAGCAGCTTCGTGACTGCCGCGAACACCGGGGAGCTGTTTTTT

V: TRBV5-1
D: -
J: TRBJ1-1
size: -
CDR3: CASSPLGRMNTEAFF
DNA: TGCGCCAGCAGCCCCCTGGGCAGAATGAACACTGAAGCTTTCTTT

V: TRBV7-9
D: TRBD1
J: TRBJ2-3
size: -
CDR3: CASSPRTGWGTDTQYF
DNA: TGTGCCAGCAGCCCTCGGACAGGGTGGGGCACAGATACGCAGTATTTT

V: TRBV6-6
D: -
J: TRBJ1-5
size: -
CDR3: CASSPTDRSNQPQHF
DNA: TGTGCCAGCAGTCCCACCGACAGGAGCAATCAGCCCCAGCATTTT

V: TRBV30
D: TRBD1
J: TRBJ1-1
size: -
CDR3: CAWSVQGRDRRMNTEAFF
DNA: TGTGCCTGGAGTGTACAGGGCCGGGACAGAAGGATGAACACTGAAGCTTTCTTT

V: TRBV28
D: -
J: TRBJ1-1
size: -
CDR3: CASNRPGGGNTEAFF
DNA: TGTGCCAGCAACCGCCCCGGGGGGGGGAACACTGAAGCTTTCTTT

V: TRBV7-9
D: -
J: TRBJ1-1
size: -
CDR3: CASSPDSEAFF
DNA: TGTGCCAGCAGCCCGGACAGTGAAGCTTTCTTT

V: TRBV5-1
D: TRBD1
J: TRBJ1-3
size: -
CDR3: CASSSRTGNAGNTIYF
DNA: TGCGCCAGCAGCTCCCGGACAGGGAACGCCGGAAACACCATATATTTT

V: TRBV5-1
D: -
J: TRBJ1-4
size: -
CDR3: CASSPEWTNEKLFF
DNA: TGCGCCAGCAGCCCGGAGTGGACTAATGAAAAACTGTTTTTT

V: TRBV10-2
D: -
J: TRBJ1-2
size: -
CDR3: CASSGDPLGYGYTF
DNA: TGCGCCAGCTCGGGGGACCCCCTGGGCTATGGCTACACCTTC

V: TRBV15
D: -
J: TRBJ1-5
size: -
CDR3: CATAQDRQPQHF
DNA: TGTGCCACCGCTCAAGACAGGCAGCCCCAGCATTTT

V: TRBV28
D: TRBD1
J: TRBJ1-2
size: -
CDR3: CASGGQGRNYGYTF
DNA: TGTGCCAGCGGGGGACAGGGGCGCAACTATGGCTACACCTTC

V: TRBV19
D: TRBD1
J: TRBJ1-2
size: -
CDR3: CASSRTGEDYGYTF
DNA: TGTGCCAGTAGTCGGACAGGGGAGGACTATGGCTACACCTTC

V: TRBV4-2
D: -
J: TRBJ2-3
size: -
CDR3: CASSQVVGAPDTQYF
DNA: TGTGCCAGCAGCCAAGTAGTGGGCGCCCCAGATACGCAGTATTTT

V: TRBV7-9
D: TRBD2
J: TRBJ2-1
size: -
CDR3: CASSLATSGGLSSYNEQFF
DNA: TGTGCCAGCAGCTTAGCGACTAGCGGGGGGCTGAGCTCCTACAATGAGCAGTTCTTC

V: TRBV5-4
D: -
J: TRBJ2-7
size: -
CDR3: CASSTRAEGSYEQYF
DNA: TGTGCCAGCAGCACGAGGGCAGAAGGATCGTACGAGCAGTACTTC

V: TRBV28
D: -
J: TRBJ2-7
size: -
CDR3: CASSFGQGGYEQYF
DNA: TGTGCCAGCAGTTTCGGGCAGGGTGGCTACGAGCAGTACTTC

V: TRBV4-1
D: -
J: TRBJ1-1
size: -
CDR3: CASTLTPAEGATEAFF
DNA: TGCGCCAGCACTCTCACTCCGGCAGAAGGGGCGACTGAAGCTTTCTTT

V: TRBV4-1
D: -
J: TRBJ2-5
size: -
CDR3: CASSPLSQGETQYF
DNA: TGCGCCAGCAGCCCCCTCTCCCAGGGAGAGACCCAGTACTTC